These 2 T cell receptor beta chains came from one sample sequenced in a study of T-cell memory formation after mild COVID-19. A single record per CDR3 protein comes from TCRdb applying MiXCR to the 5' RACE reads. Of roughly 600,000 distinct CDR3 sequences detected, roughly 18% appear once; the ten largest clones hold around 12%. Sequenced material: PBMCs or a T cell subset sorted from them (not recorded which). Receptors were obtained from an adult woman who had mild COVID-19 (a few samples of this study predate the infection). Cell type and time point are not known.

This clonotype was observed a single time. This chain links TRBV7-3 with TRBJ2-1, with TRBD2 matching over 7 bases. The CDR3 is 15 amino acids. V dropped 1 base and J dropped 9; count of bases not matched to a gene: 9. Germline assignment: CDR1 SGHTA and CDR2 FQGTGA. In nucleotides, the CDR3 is TGTGCCAGCAGCTTAAATGCGGGAGTCGGGAGTGAGCAGTTCTTC. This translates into CASSLNAGVGSEQFF.

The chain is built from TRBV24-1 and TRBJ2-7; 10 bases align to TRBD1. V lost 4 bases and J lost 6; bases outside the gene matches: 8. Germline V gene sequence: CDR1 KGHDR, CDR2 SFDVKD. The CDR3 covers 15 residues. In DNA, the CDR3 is TGTGCCACCAGTGAGCCCGGGACAGGGGATGGCGAGCAGTACTTC. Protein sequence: CATSEPGTGDGEQYF.